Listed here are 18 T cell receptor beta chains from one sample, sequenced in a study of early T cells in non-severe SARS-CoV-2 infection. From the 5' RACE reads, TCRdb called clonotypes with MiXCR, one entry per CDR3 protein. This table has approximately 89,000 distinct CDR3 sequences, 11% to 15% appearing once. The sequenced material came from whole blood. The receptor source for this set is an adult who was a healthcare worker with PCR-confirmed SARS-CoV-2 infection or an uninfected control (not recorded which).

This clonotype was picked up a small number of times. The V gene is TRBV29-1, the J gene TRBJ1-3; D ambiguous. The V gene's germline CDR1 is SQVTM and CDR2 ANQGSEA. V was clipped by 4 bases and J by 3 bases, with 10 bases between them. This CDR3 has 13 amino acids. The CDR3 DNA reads TGCAGCGTTGGGGGTCTAGTTGGAAACACCATATATTTT. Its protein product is CSVGGLVGNTIYF.

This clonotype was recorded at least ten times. The CDR3 region is CASSPPTGGGSNYGYTF. CDR3 DNA sequence: TGTGCCAGCTCACCACCTACAGGGGGCGGAAGCAACTATGGCTACACCTTC. This chain joins TRBV18 and TRBJ1-2, with TRBD1 identical over 9 bases. The CDR3 loop spans 17 amino acids. Germline V gives CDR1 KGHSH, CDR2 LQKENI. The J segment lost 2 bases and the V segment lost 0 bases, leaving 7 bases of the junction unmatched.

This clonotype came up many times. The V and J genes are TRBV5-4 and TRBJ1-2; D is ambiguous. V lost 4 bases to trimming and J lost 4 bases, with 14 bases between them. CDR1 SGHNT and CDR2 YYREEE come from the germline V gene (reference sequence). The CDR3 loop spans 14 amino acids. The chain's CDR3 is CASSRVGGTYGYTF. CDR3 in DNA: TGTGCCAGCAGCCGTGTTGGCGGAACCTATGGCTACACCTTC.

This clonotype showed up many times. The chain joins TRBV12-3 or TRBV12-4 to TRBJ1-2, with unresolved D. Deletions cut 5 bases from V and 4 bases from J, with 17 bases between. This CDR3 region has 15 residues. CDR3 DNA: TGTGCCAGCAGTGCCCCTGAGATGCTGGGCTATGGCTACACCTTC. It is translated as CASSAPEMLGYGYTF.

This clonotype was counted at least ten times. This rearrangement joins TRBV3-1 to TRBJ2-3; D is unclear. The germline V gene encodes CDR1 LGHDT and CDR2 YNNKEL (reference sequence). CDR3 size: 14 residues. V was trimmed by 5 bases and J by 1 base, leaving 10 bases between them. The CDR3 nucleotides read TGTGCCAGCAGCTCTCAGCCGGGCACAGATACGCAGTATTTT. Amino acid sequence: CASSSQPGTDTQYF.

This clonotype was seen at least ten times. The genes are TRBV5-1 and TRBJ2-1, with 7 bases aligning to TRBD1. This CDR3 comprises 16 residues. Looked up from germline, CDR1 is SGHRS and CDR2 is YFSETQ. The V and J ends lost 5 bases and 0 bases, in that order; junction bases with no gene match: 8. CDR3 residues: CASRDTGDISYNEQFF. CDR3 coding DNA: TGCGCCAGCAGAGATACAGGGGACATCTCCTACAATGAGCAGTTCTTC.

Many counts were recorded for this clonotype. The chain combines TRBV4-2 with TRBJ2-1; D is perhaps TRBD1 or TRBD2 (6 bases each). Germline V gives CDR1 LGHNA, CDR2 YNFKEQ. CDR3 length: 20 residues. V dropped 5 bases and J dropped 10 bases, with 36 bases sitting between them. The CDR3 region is CASSYSLGAGQAGHTIEQFF. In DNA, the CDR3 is TGTGCCAGCAGCTACTCACTGGGGGCCGGCCAGGCGGGACACACCATAGAGCAGTTCTTC.

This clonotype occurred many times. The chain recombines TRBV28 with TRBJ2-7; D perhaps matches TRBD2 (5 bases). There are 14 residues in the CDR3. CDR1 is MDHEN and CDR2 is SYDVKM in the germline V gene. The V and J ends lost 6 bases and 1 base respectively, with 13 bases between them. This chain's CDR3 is CASRSGLKSYEQYF. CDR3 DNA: TGTGCCAGCAGGAGCGGATTGAAGTCCTACGAGCAGTACTTC.

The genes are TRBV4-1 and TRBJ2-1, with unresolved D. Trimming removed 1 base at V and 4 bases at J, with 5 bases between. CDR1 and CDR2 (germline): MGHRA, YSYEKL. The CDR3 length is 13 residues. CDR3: CASSQVPYNEQFF. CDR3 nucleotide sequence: TGCGCCAGCAGCCAAGTCCCGTACAATGAGCAGTTCTTC.

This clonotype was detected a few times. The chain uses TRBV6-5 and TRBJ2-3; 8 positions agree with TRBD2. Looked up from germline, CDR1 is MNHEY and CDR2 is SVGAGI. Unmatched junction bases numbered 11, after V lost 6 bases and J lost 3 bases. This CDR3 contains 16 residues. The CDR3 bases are TGTGCCAGCAGAACTGAACTCGGGGGGGGGACAGATACGCAGTATTTT. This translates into CASRTELGGGTDTQYF.

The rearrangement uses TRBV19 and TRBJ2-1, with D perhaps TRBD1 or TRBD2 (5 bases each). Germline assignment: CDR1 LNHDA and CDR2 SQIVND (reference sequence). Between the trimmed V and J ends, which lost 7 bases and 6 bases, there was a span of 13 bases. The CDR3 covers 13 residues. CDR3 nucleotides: TGTGCCAGTATTCAACCGGGGCGCAATGAGCAGTTCTTC. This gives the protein CASIQPGRNEQFF.

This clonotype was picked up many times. CDR3 sequence reads: CASRSSDLAGGGDTQYF. In DNA form, the CDR3 reads TGTGCCAGCAGATCCTCTGACCTAGCGGGAGGAGGAGATACGCAGTATTTT. The genes are TRBV7-9 and TRBJ2-3; 11 bases are a match to TRBD2. V gave up 6 bases and J gave up 5 bases; unmatched junction bases: 13. Germline-derived CDR1 and CDR2 are SEHNR and FQNEAQ (reference sequence). There are 17 residues in the CDR3.

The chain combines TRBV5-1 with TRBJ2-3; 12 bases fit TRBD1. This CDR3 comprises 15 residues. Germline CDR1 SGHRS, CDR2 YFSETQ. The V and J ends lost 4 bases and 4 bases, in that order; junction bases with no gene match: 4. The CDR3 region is CASSVGQGAADTQYF. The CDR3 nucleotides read TGCGCCAGCAGCGTGGGACAGGGGGCCGCAGATACGCAGTATTTT. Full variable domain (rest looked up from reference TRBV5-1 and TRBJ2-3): KAGVTQTPRYLIKTRGQQVTLSCSPISGHRSVSWYQQTPGQGLQFLFEYFSETQRNKGNFPGRFSGRQFSNSRSEMNVSTLELGDSALYLCASSVGQGAADTQYFGPGTRLTVL.

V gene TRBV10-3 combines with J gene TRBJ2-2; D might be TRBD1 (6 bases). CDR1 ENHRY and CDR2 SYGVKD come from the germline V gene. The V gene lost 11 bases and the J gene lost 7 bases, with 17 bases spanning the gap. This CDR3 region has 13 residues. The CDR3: CAAAPGANGELFF. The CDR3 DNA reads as TGTGCCGCAGCTCCAGGGGCGAACGGGGAGCTGTTTTTT.

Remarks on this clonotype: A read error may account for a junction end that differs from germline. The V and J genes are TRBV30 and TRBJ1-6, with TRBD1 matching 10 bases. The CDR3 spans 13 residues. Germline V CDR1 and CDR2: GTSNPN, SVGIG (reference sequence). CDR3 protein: CAWSGQGDSPLHF. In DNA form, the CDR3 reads TGTGCCTGGAGCGGACAGGGGGATTCACCCCTCCATTTT.

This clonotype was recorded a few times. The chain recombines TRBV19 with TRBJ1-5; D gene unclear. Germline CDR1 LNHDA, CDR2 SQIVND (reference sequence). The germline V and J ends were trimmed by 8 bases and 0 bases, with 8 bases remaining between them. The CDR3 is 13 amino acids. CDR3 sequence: CASSENSNQPQHF. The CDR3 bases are TGTGCCAGTTCCGAGAATAGCAATCAGCCCCAGCATTTT.

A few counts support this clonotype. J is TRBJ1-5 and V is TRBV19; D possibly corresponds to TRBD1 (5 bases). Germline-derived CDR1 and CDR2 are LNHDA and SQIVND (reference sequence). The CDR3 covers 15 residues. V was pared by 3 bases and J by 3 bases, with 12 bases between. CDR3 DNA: TGTGCCAGTAGTATTGCATGGGGGAACAATCAGCCCCAGCATTTT. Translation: CASSIAWGNNQPQHF.

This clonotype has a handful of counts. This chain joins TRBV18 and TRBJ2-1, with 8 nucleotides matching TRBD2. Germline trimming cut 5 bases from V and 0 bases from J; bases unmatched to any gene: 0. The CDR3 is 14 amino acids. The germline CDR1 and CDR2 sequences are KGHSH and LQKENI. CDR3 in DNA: TGTGCCAGCTCAGCGGGGGGCTCCTACAATGAGCAGTTCTTC. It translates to CASSAGGSYNEQFF.